This T cell receptor beta chain was found in a study of control samples from healthy donors and cancer patients. Libraries were prepared by immunoSEQ multiplex PCR; TCRdb keeps only in-frame clonotypes and omits some of them. Of 150,000 to 200,000 clones listed, 90% to 95% are singletons. Germline CDR1 and CDR2: SGHDT and YYEEEE. This CDR3 region has 14 residues. V shed 4 bases and J shed 0 bases, with 11 bases lying between them. The sequencing sample was made of blood. This chain links TRBV5-6 with TRBJ2-7; D not certain. The TCR originated in a woman aged 18-29 years in good health. CDR3 DNA sequence: TGTGCCAGCAGCCCCGGACCTGGCTCCTACGAGCAGTACTTC. It specifies CASSPGPGSYEQYF.